This TCR beta chain was documented in a study of T cells in localized non-small cell lung cancer. General study findings and limits: Highest T cell clonality was seen in uninvolved adjacent lung, surpassing that measured in tumor. In adjacent lung appeared a median approximately 57 of the top 100 tumor clones.

This clone has more than one count but fewer than ten. Its target is unknown. Generated by immunoSEQ multiplex PCR, the TCRdb table keeps only in-frame clones and is missing some. In the table there are about 46,000 clones, around 81% of which are singletons. Trimming left V 1 base short and J 4 bases short, with 8 bases between. The CDR3 has 15 residues. The V gene's germline CDR1 is MNHEY and CDR2 SVGAGI. The source of this sequence is a man aged 40-75 years with stage III lung adenocarcinoma. The material was peripheral blood mononuclear cells, obtained before any cancer treatment. The J gene is TRBJ2-6, the V gene TRBV6-5, with unresolved D. Here the CDR3 DNA reads TGTGCCAGCAGTTACTACGGGTCCGGGGCCAACGTCCTGACTTTC. As protein: CASSYYGSGANVLTF.